This T cell receptor (beta chain) appears in the sequencing data of a study of T cell responses to AZD1222 COVID-19 vaccine (dated by TCRdb to about 2021). Background for the entire study: A total of more than 230 trial participants underwent TCR sequencing, of whom roughly 210 had received two doses of AZD1222 and some 26 had received two doses of the MenACWY control vaccine. Trial participants were enrolled by age into subgroups of 18-55, 56-69 and 70-plus years, and approximately 150, 30 and 60 TCR-sequenced participants, respectively, were included in these subgroups. General findings and caveats noted by the study authors: The whole spike protein was spanned by vaccine-associated CD4 TCRs, and dominant responses were seen in regions 160-218 and 743-854. Only five or six AZD1222 recipients were SARS-CoV-2 seropositive at baseline, limiting conclusions about previously exposed vaccinees. In the small 56-69-year group, the increase in depth fell short of significance, most likely because of low power. Reportedly, close to half of the unique spike-specific TCRs recognized epitopes lying outside the regions that are mutated in the B.1.351 and B.1.1.7 variants. After two AZD1222 doses, both the breadth and the depth of spike-specific TCRs were significantly higher than at day 0 and than in MenACWY recipients. Because no samples from the day 14 peak response were available, repertoires could be characterized only after the peak T cell response. Most participants were white British and females outnumbered males, and the authors suggested that clonal diversity may have been underestimated.

The time point label for this specimen denotes: baseline before first vaccination. The treatment or condition label of this sample denotes: meningococcal conjugate vaccine given as trial control. The vaccinee samples were drawn from two UK trials, COV001 and COV002, one of which was a single-blind randomized controlled phase 2/3 trial testing AZD1222 (ChAdOx1 nCoV-19) in healthy adults. For TCRbeta chain sequencing, PBMC samples from trial participants were taken at day 0 and at day 28 after the second dose. The CDR3 regions of human TCRbeta chains were analyzed by immunosequencing. The published analysis was carried out like this. Repertoire TCRs were matched against a reference library of SARS-CoV-2-specific TCRs generated with the MIRA antigen-specificity platform. Breadth meant the fraction of unique TCRs that were SARS-CoV-2-associated, whereas depth meant the fraction of total T cells that were SARS-CoV-2-associated. Using the MIRA data, each spike-specific TCR was assigned both to the spike region to which the TCR was reactive and to a CD4 or CD8 class. Log10-transformed breadth and depth values were compared by one-way ANOVA with Sidak's multiple comparisons tests. Imported from immuneACCESS, the table was reduced by TCRdb to in-frame sequences with V and J called. These copies leave out some clones; in studies compared against another copy, an unresolved V gene accounts for under half, and the cause of the remainder is not known. V and J calls and clone size are copied from that table; D and trimming were computed from the DNA. The sample table contains over 45,000 clones; only one count was recorded for 85% to 90% of them. The biggest ten clones account for approximately 19% of the sample.

Via the germline V gene, CDR1 is MNHNS and CDR2 SASEGT. Counted from cysteine to phenylalanine, this CDR3 has 16 amino acids. The read is trimmed to its CDR3 DNA, 48 bases read in frame from base 1. V is shortened by 3 bases, J by 0 bases, and the region joining them spans 9 bases. Remarks on this clone: The target of this receptor is not known. Within one base of it there is no much larger clone, and no base qualities were kept.

The source of this sequence is an adult in good health. The rearranged chain carries TRBV6-1 and TRBJ2-6; no confident D gene assignment can be made. The sample here was peripheral blood, taken on day 0 of MenACWY control vaccination. The CDR3 region: CASSDRHRSGANVLTF. The sequence in DNA is TGTGCCAGCAGTGACCGTCATCGCTCTGGGGCCAACGTCCTGACTTTC.